The next 11 T cell receptor beta chains were all read from a single sample in a study of T cells in Graves' hyperthyroidism and ophthalmopathy. Amplified regions were TCR beta CDR3 sequences from RNA transcripts. Using the HTBI primer set, a first-round RT-PCR was run on the TCR CDR3. TCRdb analysed the multiplex PCR reads with MiXCR anew, one entry per CDR3 protein. Among about 590,000 distinct CDR3 sequences listed, 15% to 18% were seen once. The sequenced material came from blood. These receptors all stem from a woman in her thirties with Graves' hyperthyroidism.

This clonotype was seen ten or more times. The rearrangement links TRBV20-1 to TRBJ2-3; D might be TRBD1 (5 bases). The CDR3 loop spans 13 amino acids. Trimming took off 6 bases at V and 1 base at J, with 11 bases between the two ends. CDR1 and CDR2 from the germline V gene are DFQATT and SNEGSKA (reference sequence). Here the CDR3 reads CSASLGGTDTQYF. CDR3 sequence (DNA): TGCAGTGCGTCCCTAGGGGGCACAGATACGCAGTATTTT.

This clonotype has at least ten counts. The rearrangement uses TRBV7-9 and TRBJ2-3, with unresolved D. Germline CDR1 SEHNR, CDR2 FQNEAQ (reference sequence). Trimming shortened V by 5 bases and J by 2 bases, and 8 bases separated the two germline ends. The CDR3 length is 13 residues. Here the CDR3 DNA reads TGTGCCAGCAGCCCCTCCCCCACAGATACGCAGTATTTT. Amino acid sequence: CASSPSPTDTQYF.

This chain uses TRBV13 with TRBJ1-1; the D gene is possibly TRBD1 (5 bases). V was trimmed by 4 bases and J by 4 bases, leaving 19 bases between them. CDR1 is PRHDT and CDR2 is FYEKMQ in the germline V gene (reference sequence). CDR3 length: 16 amino acids. The CDR3 reads CASSSQVYLVGTEAFF. The CDR3 DNA is TGTGCCAGCAGCTCACAGGTGTATTTAGTTGGCACTGAAGCTTTCTTT.

This clonotype was picked up many times. This rearrangement joins TRBV5-1 to TRBJ1-1, with a tentative D call TRBD1 (6 bases). The germline V gene encodes CDR1 SGHRS and CDR2 YFSETQ. This CDR3 is 14 amino acids long. V was pared by 4 bases and J by 1 base, with 11 bases between. The CDR3 DNA reads as TGCGCCAGCAGCCTGGGGGGCGAGAACACTGAAGCTTTCTTT. Its translation: CASSLGGENTEAFF.

V is TRBV5-5 and J is TRBJ2-7; D may correspond to TRBD1 or TRBD2 (5 bases each). V lost 1 base and J lost 7, with 12 bases in between. CDR3 length equals 13 residues. Germline lookup yields CDR1 SGHKS and CDR2 YYEKEE (reference sequence). The CDR3, as DNA: TGTGCCAGCAGCTTGTTCGGGGACGGGGAGCAGTACTTC. Its translation is CASSLFGDGEQYF.

There are a few counts of this clonotype. The chain combines TRBV10-3 with TRBJ1-4; D gene uncertain. The CDR3 sequence is 15 residues long. Germline V gene lookup returns CDR1 ENHRY and CDR2 SYGVKD. Trimming removed 6 bases from V and 0 bases from J, with 11 bases in between. The CDR3 protein is CAIRSTPATNEKLFF. The DNA for the CDR3 is TGTGCCATCAGATCGACACCAGCAACTAATGAAAAACTGTTTTTT.

This clonotype occurred many times. The chain has TRBV3-1 and TRBJ2-3, with 11 nucleotides matching TRBD2. The CDR3 is 14 amino acids. The V gene end was trimmed by 2 bases and the J gene end by 7 bases; junction bases not matched to a gene: 2. In germline, CDR1 is LGHDT, CDR2 YNNKEL (reference sequence). The CDR3 protein is CASSQSTSGNTQYF. The CDR3 coding sequence is TGTGCCAGCAGCCAATCGACTAGCGGGAATACGCAGTATTTT.

This clonotype was counted at least ten times. This chain links TRBV30 with TRBJ2-7, with TRBD2 as a possible D gene (6 bases). CDR1 is GTSNPN and CDR2 is SVGIG in the germline V gene (reference sequence). This CDR3 has 15 amino acids. V lost 0 bases and J lost 1, with 13 bases in between. Here the CDR3 reads CAWSVRGRSSYEQYF. The CDR3 coding sequence is TGTGCCTGGAGTGTACGGGGGAGGAGTTCCTACGAGCAGTACTTC.

This clonotype was counted many times. The chain links TRBV5-1 to TRBJ2-7, with D perhaps assigned TRBD1 or TRBD2 (5 bases each). The V gene's germline CDR1 is SGHRS and CDR2 YFSETQ. Trimming shortened V by 0 bases and J by 2 bases, and 18 bases separated the two germline ends. The CDR3 sequence is 17 residues long. In DNA, the CDR3 is TGCGCCAGCAGCTTGGTCTTCCCCCCGGGGCCCACCTACGAGCAGTACTTC. The encoded protein is CASSLVFPPGPTYEQYF.

This clonotype was seen ten or more times. The rearrangement joins TRBV3-1 to TRBJ1-5; D gene uncertain. Germline CDR1 and CDR2: LGHDT and YNNKEL (reference sequence). The CDR3 length is 14 residues. V was trimmed by 3 bases and J by 5 bases, leaving 11 bases between them. The CDR3, as DNA: TGTGCCAGCAGCCACCCCGGTCATCATCAGCCCCAGCATTTT. Protein: CASSHPGHHQPQHF.

This clonotype was observed at least ten times. The V call is TRBV27, the J call TRBJ2-5; D perhaps matches TRBD1 (5 bases). The CDR3 runs 14 residues. Trimming shortened V by 0 bases and J by 4 bases, and 9 bases separated the two germline ends. CDR1 and CDR2 from the germline V gene are MNHEY and SMNVEV (reference sequence). In DNA, the CDR3 is TGTGCCAGCAGTTTATCGCGCCAGGGAGAGACCCAGTACTTC. It translates to CASSLSRQGETQYF.